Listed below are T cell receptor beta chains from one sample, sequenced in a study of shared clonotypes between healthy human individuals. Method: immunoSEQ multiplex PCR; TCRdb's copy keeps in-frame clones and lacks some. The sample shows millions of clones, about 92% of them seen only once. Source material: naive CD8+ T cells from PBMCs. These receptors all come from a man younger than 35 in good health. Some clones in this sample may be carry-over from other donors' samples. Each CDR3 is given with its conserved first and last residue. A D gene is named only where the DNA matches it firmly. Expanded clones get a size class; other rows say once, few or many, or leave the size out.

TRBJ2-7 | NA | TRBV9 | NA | CASSVENWGDEQYF | TGTGCCAGCAGCGTAGAAAACTGGGGGGACGAGCAGTACTTC
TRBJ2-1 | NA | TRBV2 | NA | CASSERGGNNEQFF | TGTGCCAGCAGTGAAAGGGGTGGAAACAATGAGCAGTTCTTC
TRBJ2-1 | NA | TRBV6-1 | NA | CASSELTVRPNYNEQFF | TGTGCCAGCAGTGAACTAACTGTCCGGCCAAACTACAATGAGCAGTTCTTC
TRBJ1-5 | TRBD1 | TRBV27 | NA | CASSPGTGGRQPQHF | TGTGCCAGCAGTCCCGGGACAGGGGGACGACAGCCCCAGCATTTT
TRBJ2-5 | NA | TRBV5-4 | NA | CASSLFSGYRQETQYF | TGTGCCAGCAGCTTGTTTAGCGGCTACCGCCAAGAGACCCAGTACTTC
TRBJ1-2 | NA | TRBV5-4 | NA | CASSDFGGLAYGYTF | TGTGCCAGCAGCGACTTCGGGGGTCTTGCCTATGGCTACACCTTC
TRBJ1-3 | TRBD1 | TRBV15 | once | CATSRGTTGYGNTIYF | TGTGCCACCAGCAGGGGTACGACAGGGTATGGAAACACCATATATTTT
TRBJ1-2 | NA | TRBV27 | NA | CASSPSGYGYTF | TGTGCCAGCAGTCCCTCGGGCTATGGCTACACCTTC
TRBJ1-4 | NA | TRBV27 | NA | CASSLSAVNEKLFF | TGTGCCAGCAGTTTATCGGCGGTTAATGAAAAACTGTTTTTT
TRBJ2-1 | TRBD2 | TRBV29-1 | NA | CSVEGLAGVSNEQFF | TGCAGCGTCGAAGGACTAGCGGGAGTCTCCAATGAGCAGTTCTTC
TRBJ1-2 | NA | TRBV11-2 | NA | CASSLDRNYGYTF | TGTGCCAGCAGCTTGGACAGAAACTATGGCTACACCTTC
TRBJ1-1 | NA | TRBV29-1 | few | CSVAGGASADTEAFF | TGCAGCGTTGCTGGGGGGGCGAGTGCGGACACTGAAGCTTTCTTT
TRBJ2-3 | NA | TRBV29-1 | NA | CSVEGARLAGGTDTQYF | TGCAGCGTTGAGGGGGCTAGGCTTGCGGGAGGCACAGATACGCAGTATTTT
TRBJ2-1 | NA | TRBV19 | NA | CASSEGGLRDEQFF | TGTGCCAGTTCTGAAGGGGGGCTTCGAGATGAGCAGTTCTTC
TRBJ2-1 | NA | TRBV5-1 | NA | CASSLEAGRAYNEQFF | TGCGCCAGCAGCTTGGAGGCGGGACGGGCCTACAATGAGCAGTTCTTC
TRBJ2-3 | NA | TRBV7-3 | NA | CASSFRRQDTQYF | TGTGCCAGCAGCTTTAGACGGCAAGATACGCAGTATTTT
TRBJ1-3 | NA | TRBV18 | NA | CASSPYDRPGNTIYF | TGTGCCAGCTCACCCTACGACAGGCCGGGAAACACCATATATTTT
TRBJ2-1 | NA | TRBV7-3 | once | CASSLTRGPEQFF | TGTGCCAGCAGCTTAACGCGAGGCCCAGAGCAGTTCTTC
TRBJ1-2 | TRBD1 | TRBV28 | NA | CASSSLWTGGEEGYTF | TGTGCCAGCAGTTCACTGTGGACAGGGGGCGAAGAAGGCTACACCTTC
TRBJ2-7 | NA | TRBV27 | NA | CASSTLAREQYF | TGTGCCAGCAGTACCCTAGCGAGGGAGCAGTACTTC
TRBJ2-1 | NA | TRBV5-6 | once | CASSLFSRSFYNEQFF | TGTGCCAGCAGCTTGTTTAGCAGGAGTTTCTACAATGAGCAGTTCTTC
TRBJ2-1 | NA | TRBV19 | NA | CASSNSGGVHEQFF | TGTGCCAGTAGTAATTCTGGAGGGGTCCATGAGCAGTTCTTC
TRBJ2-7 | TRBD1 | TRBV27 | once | CASSFAARGPSSSYEQYF | TGTGCCAGCAGTTTCGCGGCCAGGGGGCCAAGTTCATCCTACGAGCAGTACTTC
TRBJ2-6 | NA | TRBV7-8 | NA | CASSLDRTGANVLTF | TGTGCCAGCAGCTTAGACAGAACTGGGGCCAACGTCCTGACTTTC
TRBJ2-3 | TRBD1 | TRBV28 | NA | CASSEQGATTDTQYF | TGTGCCAGCAGTGAACAGGGGGCCACCACAGATACGCAGTATTTT
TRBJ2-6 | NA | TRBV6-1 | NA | CASSEMVPPPGANVLTF | TGTGCCAGCAGTGAAATGGTGCCACCCCCCGGGGCCAACGTCCTGACTTTC
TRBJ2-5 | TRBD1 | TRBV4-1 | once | CASSQAGSQGKETQYF | TGCGCCAGCAGCCAAGCGGGGTCACAGGGGAAAGAGACCCAGTACTTC
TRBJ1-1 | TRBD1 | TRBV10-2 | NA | CASTLGQGALTEAFF | TGCGCCAGCACCCTAGGACAGGGGGCGCTCACTGAAGCTTTCTTT
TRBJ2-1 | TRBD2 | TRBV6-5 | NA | CASSGLAGYNEQFF | TGTGCCAGCAGTGGACTAGCGGGCTACAATGAGCAGTTCTTC
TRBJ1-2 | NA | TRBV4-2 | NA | CASSHGVLESNYGYTF | TGTGCCAGCAGCCATGGGGTCCTTGAGTCTAACTATGGCTACACCTTC
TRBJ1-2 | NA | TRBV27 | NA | CASSPSFLKTGQEYGYTF | TGTGCCAGCAGTCCTTCCTTCCTTAAAACAGGGCAAGAGTATGGCTACACCTTC
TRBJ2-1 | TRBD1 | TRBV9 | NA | CASSVVGDRRNTEQFF | TGTGCCAGCAGCGTAGTAGGGGACAGGAGAAATACTGAGCAGTTCTTC
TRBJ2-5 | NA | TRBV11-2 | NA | CASSLRGGTDPWTQYF | TGTGCCAGCAGCTTAAGGGGGGGAACCGACCCCTGGACCCAGTACTTC
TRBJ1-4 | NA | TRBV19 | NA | CASGFYGLVNEKLFF | TGTGCCAGTGGATTCTATGGACTGGTTAATGAAAAACTGTTTTTT
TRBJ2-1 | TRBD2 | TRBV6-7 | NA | CASSGLAGASEQFF | TGTGCCAGCAGTGGACTAGCGGGAGCAAGTGAGCAGTTCTTC
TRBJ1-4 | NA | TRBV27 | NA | CASSKKTEINEKLFF | TGTGCCAGCAGTAAAAAGACAGAGATTAATGAAAAACTGTTTTTT
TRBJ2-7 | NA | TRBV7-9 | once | CASSSRDIGNEQYF | TGTGCCAGCAGTTCTCGGGACATAGGCAACGAGCAGTACTTC
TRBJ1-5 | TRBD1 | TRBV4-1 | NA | CASSLGQGASNQPQHF | TGCGCCAGCAGCCTCGGACAGGGGGCAAGCAATCAGCCCCAGCATTTT
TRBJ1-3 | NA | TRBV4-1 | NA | CASSQDWGSGNTIYF | TGCGCCAGCAGCCAAGATTGGGGCTCTGGAAACACCATATATTTT
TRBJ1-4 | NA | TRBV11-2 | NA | CASSLDPGQTNEKLFF | TGTGCCAGCAGCTTAGATCCGGGACAAACTAATGAAAAACTGTTTTTT
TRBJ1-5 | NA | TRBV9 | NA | CASSVGAGKLNQPQHF | TGTGCCAGCAGCGTAGGGGCAGGGAAGTTAAATCAGCCCCAGCATTTT